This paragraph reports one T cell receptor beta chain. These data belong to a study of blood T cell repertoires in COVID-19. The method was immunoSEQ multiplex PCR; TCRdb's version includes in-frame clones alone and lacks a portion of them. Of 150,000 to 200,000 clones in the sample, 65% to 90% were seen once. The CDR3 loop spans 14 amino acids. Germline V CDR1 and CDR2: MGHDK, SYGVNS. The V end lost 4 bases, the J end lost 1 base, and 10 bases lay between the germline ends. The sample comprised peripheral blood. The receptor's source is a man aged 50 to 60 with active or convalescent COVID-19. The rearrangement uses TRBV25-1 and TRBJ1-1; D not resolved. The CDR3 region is CASSAQVKNTEAFF. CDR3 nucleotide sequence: TGTGCCAGCAGTGCTCAGGTGAAGAACACTGAAGCTTTCTTT.